Included here is one T cell receptor beta chain sequence, with context. A much larger clone sits a single nucleotide away, making a read error possible. This CDR3 is missing its conserved last phenylalanine or tryptophan, likely due to a read error. The sample comes from a study of CDR3 diversity in severe acne. TCRdb fed the PCR reads into MiXCR, producing one record per CDR3 protein. The table shows more than 85,000 distinct CDR3 sequences, with around 56% occurring only once. V was shortened by 6 bases and J by 0 bases, with 12 bases between the two germline ends. The CDR3 extends over 13 amino acids. CDR1 and CDR2 from the germline V gene are DFQATT and SNEGSKA (reference sequence).

The sequencing input was blood. The sequence came from a male donor with acne. The rearrangement uses TRBV20-1 and TRBJ2-7; no firm D call. Here the CDR3 reads CSAHGSISYEQYL. For the CDR3, the DNA is TGCAGTGCCCATGGCAGTATCTCCTACGAGCAGTACCTC.